The entry below describes one T cell receptor beta chain. This is likely a read error, given that the CDR3 carries no conserved phenylalanine or tryptophan at its end. These data come from a study of blood T cells in healthy people across ages. Germline assignment: CDR1 SSHAT and CDR2 FNYEAQ (reference sequence). The ends were cut back, 2 bases at V and 7 bases at J, with 9 bases in the middle. The CDR3 covers 13 residues. It was with a sample-barcoded 5' primer and a J-beta primer mix that a second PCR of about 6 to 12 cycles was run. TCRdb re-derived calls from the 5' RACE reads in MiXCR, one entry per CDR3 protein. The sample includes roughly 1.6 million distinct CDR3 sequences, roughly a third of them seen just once.

The sequence came from a woman in her thirties in good health. Sequenced sample: blood. J is TRBJ2-1 and V is TRBV7-7; D remains unclear. The CDR3 protein is CASSLRRRNEQFL. CDR3 coding DNA: TGTGCCAGCAGCTTAAGACGAAGGAATGAGCAGTTCCTC.